Here is one TCR beta chain with its context. Its antigen is currently unknown. These data belong to a study of shared clonotypes between healthy human individuals. Study overall: Donors had three CD4 naive, three CD4 memory, two CD8 naive and one CD8 memory plate apiece.

The germline V gene has CDR1 SGHKS and CDR2 YYEKEE (reference sequence). CDR3 size: 15 residues. Trimming cost V 10 bases and J 4 bases; bases outside gene matches: 16. Overall study findings and caveats: Enrolling few donors narrowed the genetic and exposure-history diversity that was represented. Generation probabilities of non-shared clonotypes were lower (relative to those shared by all four donors).

Using immunoSEQ multiplex PCR, the repertoire was profiled, and TCRdb retains in-frame clones only, with some absent. The table shows about 2.4 million clones, with around nine tenths occurring only once. J is TRBJ2-7 and V is TRBV5-5, with 8 bases aligning to TRBD1. The sequence came from a man aged 18 to 35 in good health. Input material: naive CD4+ T cells sorted from blood. The sample's subset: CD45RA+ positively selected. CDR3 region: CASQPEGQGLYEQYF. CDR3 bases: TGTGCCTCTCAACCAGAAGGACAGGGATTATACGAGCAGTACTTC.